This T cell receptor (beta chain) was found in a study of OX40 agonist ivuxolimab in advanced cancers. Study-level information: Melanoma, hepatocellular carcinoma, head and neck or renal cell cancer occurred in dose-escalation patients. Cohort: roughly 79% men, mean age about 60, aged roughly 23 to 79. Study-wide results and caveats: More expanded clones were found, on average, in CD8+ than in CD4+ T cells. CD4+ and CD8+ blood T cells expanded clonally by week 6 at 0.1 to 3.0 mg/kg.

TCRdb's copy holds only in-frame clones and misses some; the assay was immunoSEQ multiplex PCR. The table includes under 60,000 clones, under 95% detected once. With respect to this clone: Its antigen is unknown.

This CDR3 is 14 amino acids long. Germline CDR1 and CDR2: SGHRS and YFSETQ. The V end was cut by 0 bases, the J end by 1 base, with 8 bases between. The gene calls are TRBV5-1 and TRBJ2-7; D is uncertain. The material sequenced was CD4+ or CD8+ T cells sorted from blood, taken in a trial of the OX40 agonist ivuxolimab. The clonotype was recovered from an adult with an advanced solid tumor such as melanoma, head and neck, liver or kidney cancer. The CDR3: CASSLVAPSYEQYF. The CDR3 DNA reads as TGCGCCAGCAGCTTGGTAGCCCCTTCCTACGAGCAGTACTTC.